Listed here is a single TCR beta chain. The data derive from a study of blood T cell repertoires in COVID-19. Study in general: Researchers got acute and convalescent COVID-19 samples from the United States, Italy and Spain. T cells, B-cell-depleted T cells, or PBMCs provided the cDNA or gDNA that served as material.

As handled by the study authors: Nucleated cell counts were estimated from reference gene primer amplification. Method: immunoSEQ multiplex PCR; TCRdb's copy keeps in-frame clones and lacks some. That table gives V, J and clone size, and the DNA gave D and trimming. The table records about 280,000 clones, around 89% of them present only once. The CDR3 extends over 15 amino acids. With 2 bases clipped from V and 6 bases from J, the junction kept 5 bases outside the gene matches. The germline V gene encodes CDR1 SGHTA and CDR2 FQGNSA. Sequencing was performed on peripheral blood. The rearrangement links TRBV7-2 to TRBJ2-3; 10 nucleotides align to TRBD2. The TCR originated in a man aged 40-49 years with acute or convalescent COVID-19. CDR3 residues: CASSLSGSGGDTQYF. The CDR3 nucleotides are TGTGCCAGCAGCTTATCGGGTAGCGGGGGGGATACGCAGTATTTT.